This TCR beta chain was identified during a study of blood T cell repertoires in COVID-19. For the study at large: From the United States, Italy and Spain came samples of acute and convalescent COVID-19. Nucleic acid was either cDNA or gDNA, and it came from T cells, B-cell-depleted T cells, or PBMCs.

Original processing methods: Using reference gene primer amplification, nucleated cell counts were estimated. Method: immunoSEQ multiplex PCR; TCRdb's copy keeps in-frame clones and lacks some. The V and J calls and clone size were taken over from that table, and D and trimming were inferred from the DNA. The sample lists more than 95,000 clones, 85% to 90% occurring once. The CDR3 extends over 18 amino acids. This TCR came from a man older than 75 with active or convalescent COVID-19. The V call is TRBV21-1, the J call TRBJ2-4; the table assigns TRBD1, which was not confirmed against the DNA. TRBV21-1 is described as a pseudogene. The sequenced material came from peripheral blood. The CDR3 sequence: CASSKALRWAIAKNIQYF. The CDR3 DNA sequence: TGTGCCAGCAGCAAAGCGCTTCGGTGGGCGATAGCCAAAAACATTCAGTACTTC.